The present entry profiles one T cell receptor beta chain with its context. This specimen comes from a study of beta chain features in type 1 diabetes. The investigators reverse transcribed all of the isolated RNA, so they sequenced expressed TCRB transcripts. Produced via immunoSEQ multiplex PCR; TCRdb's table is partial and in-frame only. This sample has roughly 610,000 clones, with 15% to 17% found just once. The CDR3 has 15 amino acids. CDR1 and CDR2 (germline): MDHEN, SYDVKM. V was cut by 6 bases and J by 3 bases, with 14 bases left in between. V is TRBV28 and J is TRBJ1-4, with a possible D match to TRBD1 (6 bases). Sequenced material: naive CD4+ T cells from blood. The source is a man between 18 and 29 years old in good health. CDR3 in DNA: TGTGCCAGCAGCCCCAGGGGACACTCTAATGAAAAACTGTTTTTT. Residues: CASSPRGHSNEKLFF. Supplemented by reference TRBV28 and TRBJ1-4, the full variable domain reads DVKVTQSSRYLVKRTGEKVFLECVQDMDHENMFWYRQDPGLGLRLIYFSYDVKMKEKGDIPEGYSVSREKKERFSLILESASTNQTSMYLCASSPRGHSNEKLFFGSGTQLSVL.